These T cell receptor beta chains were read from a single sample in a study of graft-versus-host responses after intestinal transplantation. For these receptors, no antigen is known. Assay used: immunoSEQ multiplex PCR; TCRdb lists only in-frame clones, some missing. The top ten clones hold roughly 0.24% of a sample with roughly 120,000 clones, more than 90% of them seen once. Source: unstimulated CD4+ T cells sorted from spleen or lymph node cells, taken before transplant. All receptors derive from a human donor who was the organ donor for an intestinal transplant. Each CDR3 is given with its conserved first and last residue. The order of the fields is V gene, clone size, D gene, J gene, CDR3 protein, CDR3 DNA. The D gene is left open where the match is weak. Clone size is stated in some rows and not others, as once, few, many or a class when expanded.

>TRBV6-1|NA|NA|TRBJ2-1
CASRTALRTDEQFF
TGTGCCAGCCGGACAGCCCTGAGGACGGATGAGCAGTTCTTC
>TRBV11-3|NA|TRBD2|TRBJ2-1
CASSPGLAGNNEQFF
TGTGCCAGCAGCCCGGGACTAGCGGGCAACAATGAGCAGTTCTTC
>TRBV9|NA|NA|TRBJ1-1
CASSVGFGGEAFF
TGTGCCAGCAGCGTTGGGTTTGGGGGAGAAGCTTTCTTT
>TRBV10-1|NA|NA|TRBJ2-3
CASSDLPKPETTDTQYF
TGCGCCAGCAGTGACCTTCCGAAACCAGAAACCACAGATACGCAGTATTTT
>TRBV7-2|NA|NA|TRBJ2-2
CASSRRDWNTGELFF
TGTGCCAGCAGCCGCCGAGACTGGAACACCGGGGAGCTGTTTTTT
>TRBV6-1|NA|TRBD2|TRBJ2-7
CATRVGTSGPYEQYF
TGTGCCACCCGCGTGGGGACTAGCGGACCCTACGAGCAGTACTTC
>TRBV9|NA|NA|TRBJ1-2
CASSPAGGWNYGYTF
TGTGCCAGCAGCCCCGCCGGAGGGTGGAACTATGGCTACACCTTC
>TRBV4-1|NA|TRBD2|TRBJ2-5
CASSQDARREIGETQYF
TGCGCCAGCAGCCAAGACGCCAGGCGGGAGATAGGGGAGACCCAGTACTTC
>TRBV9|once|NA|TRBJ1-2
CASSPRAGYGYTF
TGTGCCAGCAGCCCTCGCGCCGGCTATGGCTACACCTTC
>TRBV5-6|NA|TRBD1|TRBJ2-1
CASSLGTGGTYNEQFF
TGTGCCAGCAGCTTGGGGACAGGAGGAACCTACAATGAGCAGTTCTTC
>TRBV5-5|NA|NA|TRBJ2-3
CAEGGPSSTDTQYF
TGTGCGGAGGGAGGACCCTCTAGCACAGATACGCAGTATTTT
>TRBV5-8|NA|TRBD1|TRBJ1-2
CASSFRQGYGYTF
TGTGCCAGCAGCTTCCGACAGGGCTATGGCTACACCTTC
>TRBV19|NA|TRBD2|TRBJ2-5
CASSGGRHQETQYF
TGTGCCAGTAGTGGCGGGAGGCACCAAGAGACCCAGTACTTC
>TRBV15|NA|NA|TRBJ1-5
CATSRDLPGFSNQPQHF
TGTGCCACCAGCAGAGATTTGCCAGGCTTTAGCAATCAGCCCCAGCATTTT
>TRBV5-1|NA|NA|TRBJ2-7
CASSPGRTLNEQYF
TGCGCCAGCAGCCCGGGACGCACCCTTAACGAGCAGTACTTC
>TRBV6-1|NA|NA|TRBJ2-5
CASSEVRGRQETQYF
TGTGCCAGCAGTGAAGTGAGGGGCCGACAAGAGACCCAGTACTTC
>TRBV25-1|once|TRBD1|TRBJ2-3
CASSEAGGGNTQYF
TGTGCCAGCAGTGAAGCAGGGGGCGGAAATACGCAGTATTTT
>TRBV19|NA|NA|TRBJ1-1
CASSLREEATEAFF
TGTGCCAGTAGCCTCCGGGAAGAGGCTACTGAAGCTTTCTTT
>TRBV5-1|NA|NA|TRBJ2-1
CASSSTGPLYNEQFF
TGCGCCAGCAGCTCCACAGGGCCCTTATACAATGAGCAGTTCTTC
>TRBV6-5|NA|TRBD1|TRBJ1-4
CASALDRGREKLFF
TGTGCCAGCGCCCTGGACAGGGGGCGCGAAAAACTGTTTTTT
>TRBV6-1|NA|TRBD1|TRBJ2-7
CASSFVGVRGYEQYF
TGTGCCAGCAGTTTCGTAGGGGTCAGGGGGTACGAGCAGTACTTC
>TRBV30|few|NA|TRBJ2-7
CAWDTHEQYF
TGTGCCTGGGATACGCACGAGCAGTACTTC
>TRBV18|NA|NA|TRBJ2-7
CASSPDSIYEQYF
TGTGCCAGCTCACCGGACAGTATTTACGAGCAGTACTTC
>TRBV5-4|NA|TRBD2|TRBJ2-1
CASSPGGGASYNEQFF
TGTGCCAGCAGCCCCGGGGGAGGGGCTTCCTACAATGAGCAGTTCTTC
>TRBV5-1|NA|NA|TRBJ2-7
CASGRGSSYEQYF
TGCGCCAGCGGTCGTGGGAGCTCCTACGAGCAGTACTTC
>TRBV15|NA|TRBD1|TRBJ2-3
CATSRKSGTGGIDTQYF
TGTGCCACCAGCAGAAAATCGGGGACAGGGGGCATAGATACGCAGTATTTT
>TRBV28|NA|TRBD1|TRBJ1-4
CASSLLQGVGNEKLFF
TGTGCCAGCAGTTTATTGCAGGGGGTGGGTAATGAAAAACTGTTTTTT
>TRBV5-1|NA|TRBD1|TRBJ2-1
CASSQTGEGGEQFF
TGCGCCAGCAGCCAGACAGGGGAAGGAGGTGAGCAGTTCTTC
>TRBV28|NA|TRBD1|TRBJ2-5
CASSLLGQGGETQYF
TGTGCCAGCAGTTTATTGGGACAGGGGGGTGAGACCCAGTACTTC
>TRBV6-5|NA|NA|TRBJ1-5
CASSYSSTQPQHF
TGTGCCAGCAGTTACTCCAGTACCCAGCCCCAGCATTTT
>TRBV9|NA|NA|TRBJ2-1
CASSVGLDFYNEQFF
TGTGCCAGCAGCGTAGGACTAGATTTTTACAATGAGCAGTTCTTC
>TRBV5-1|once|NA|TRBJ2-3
CASSLVVDYTQYF
TGCGCCAGCAGCTTGGTCGTCGACTATACGCAGTATTTT
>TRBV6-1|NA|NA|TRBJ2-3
CASSDWDSTDTQYF
TGTGCCAGCAGTGATTGGGATTCCACAGATACGCAGTATTTT
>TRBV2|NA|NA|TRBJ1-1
CASNLQGYTEAFF
TGTGCCAGCAACTTACAGGGATACACTGAAGCTTTCTTT
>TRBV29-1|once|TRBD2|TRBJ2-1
CSVDNVQSSGYNEQFF
TGCAGCGTTGATAATGTTCAGTCTAGCGGTTACAATGAGCAGTTCTTC
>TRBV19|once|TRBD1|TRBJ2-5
CASSRQGDRTAQYF
TGTGCCAGTAGTCGTCAGGGGGACCGGACGGCCCAGTACTTC
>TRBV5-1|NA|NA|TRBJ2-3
CASSLVAGSTDTQYF
TGCGCCAGCAGCTTGGTGGCGGGAAGCACAGATACGCAGTATTTT
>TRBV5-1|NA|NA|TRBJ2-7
CASSFDQPYEQYF
TGCGCCAGCAGCTTCGATCAGCCCTACGAGCAGTACTTC
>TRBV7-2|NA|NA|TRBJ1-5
CASSLSEYSNQPQHF
TGTGCCAGCAGCTTATCGGAGTATAGCAATCAGCCCCAGCATTTT
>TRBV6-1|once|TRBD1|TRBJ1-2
CASRQGVVGGYTF
TGTGCCAGCAGACAGGGGGTAGTGGGCGGCTACACCTTC
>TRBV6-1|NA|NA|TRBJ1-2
CASSVGHYGYTF
TGTGCCAGCAGTGTGGGACACTATGGCTACACCTTC
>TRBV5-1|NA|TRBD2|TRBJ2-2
CASSSRTSGKNTGELFF
TGCGCCAGCAGCTCCCGGACTAGCGGGAAGAACACCGGGGAGCTGTTTTTT
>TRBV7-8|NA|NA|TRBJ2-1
CASSLGAGVFNEQFF
TGTGCCAGCAGCTTAGGTGCAGGGGTGTTCAATGAGCAGTTCTTC
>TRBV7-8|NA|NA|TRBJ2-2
CASSQSRGGELFF
TGTGCCAGCAGCCAAAGCAGGGGCGGGGAGCTGTTTTTT
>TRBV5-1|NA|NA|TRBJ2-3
CASSLTADTQYF
TGCGCCAGCAGCTTGACGGCAGATACGCAGTATTTT
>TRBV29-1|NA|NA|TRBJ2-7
CSVGGPYSYEQYF
TGCAGCGTTGGGGGGCCCTATTCCTACGAGCAGTACTTC
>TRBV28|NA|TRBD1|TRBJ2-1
CASKSQGAGIDEQFF
TGTGCCAGTAAATCACAGGGGGCGGGGATCGATGAGCAGTTCTTC
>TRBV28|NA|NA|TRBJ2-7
CASSPYRGWHEQYF
TGTGCCAGCAGTCCCTACCGGGGGTGGCACGAGCAGTACTTC
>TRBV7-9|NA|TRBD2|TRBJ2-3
CASGLAGKTDTQYF
TGTGCCAGCGGACTAGCGGGAAAAACAGATACGCAGTATTTT
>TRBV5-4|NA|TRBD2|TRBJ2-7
CASSLLLTSGREQYF
TGTGCCAGCAGCCTTCTCTTAACTAGCGGACGAGAGCAGTACTTC
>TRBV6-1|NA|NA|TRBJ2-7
CASSAGTIIYEQYF
TGTGCCAGCAGCGCCGGGACGATTATTTACGAGCAGTACTTC
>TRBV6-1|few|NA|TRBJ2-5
CASSKGGVGETQYF
TGTGCCAGCAGTAAAGGGGGGGTGGGAGAGACCCAGTACTTC